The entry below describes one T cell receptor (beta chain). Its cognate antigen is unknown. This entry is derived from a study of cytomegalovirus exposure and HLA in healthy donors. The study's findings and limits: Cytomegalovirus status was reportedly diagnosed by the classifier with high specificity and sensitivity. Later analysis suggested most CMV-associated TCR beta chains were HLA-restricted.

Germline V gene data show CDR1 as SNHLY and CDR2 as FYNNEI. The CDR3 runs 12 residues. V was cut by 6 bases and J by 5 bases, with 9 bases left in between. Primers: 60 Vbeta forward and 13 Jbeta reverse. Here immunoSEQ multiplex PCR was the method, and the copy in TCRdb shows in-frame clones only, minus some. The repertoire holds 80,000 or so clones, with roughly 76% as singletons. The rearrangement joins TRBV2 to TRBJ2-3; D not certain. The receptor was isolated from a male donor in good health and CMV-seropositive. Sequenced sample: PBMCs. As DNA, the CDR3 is TGTGCCAGCAGCACCCGAGAAGATACGCAGTATTTT. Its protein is CASSTREDTQYF.